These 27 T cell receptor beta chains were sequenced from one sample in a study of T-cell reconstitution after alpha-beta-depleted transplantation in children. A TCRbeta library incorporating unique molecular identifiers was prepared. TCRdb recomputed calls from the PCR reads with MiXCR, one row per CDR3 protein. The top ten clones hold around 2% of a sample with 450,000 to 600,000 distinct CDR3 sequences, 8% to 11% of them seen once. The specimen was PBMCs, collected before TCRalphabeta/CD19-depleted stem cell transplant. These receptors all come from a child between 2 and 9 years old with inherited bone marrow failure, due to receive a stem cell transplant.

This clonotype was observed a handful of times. CDR3 in DNA: TGTGCCAGCTCACCTGGCACCGGGACAGGGGGCTACGAGCAGTACTTC. Translation gives CASSPGTGTGGYEQYF. This chain uses TRBV18 with TRBJ2-7, with 11 bases fitting TRBD1. This CDR3 contains 16 residues. Trimming at V came to 3 bases and at J to 3 bases, leaving 7 bases not matched to a gene. Germline V CDR1 and CDR2: KGHSH, LQKENI.

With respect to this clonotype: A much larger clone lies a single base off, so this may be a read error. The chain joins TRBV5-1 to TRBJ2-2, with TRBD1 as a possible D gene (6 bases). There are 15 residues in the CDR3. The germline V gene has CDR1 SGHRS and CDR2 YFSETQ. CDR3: CASRPPQGSPGDLFF. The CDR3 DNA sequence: TGCGCCAGCAGACCGCCTCAGGGGTCGCCCGGGGACCTGTTTTTT.

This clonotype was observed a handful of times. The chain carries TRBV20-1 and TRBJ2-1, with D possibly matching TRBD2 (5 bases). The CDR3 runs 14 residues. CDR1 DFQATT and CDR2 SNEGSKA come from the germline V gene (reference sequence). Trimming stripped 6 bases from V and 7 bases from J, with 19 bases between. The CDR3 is CSAEVPLARNEQFF. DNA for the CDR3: TGCAGTGCGGAAGTCCCTCTAGCTCGTAATGAGCAGTTCTTC.

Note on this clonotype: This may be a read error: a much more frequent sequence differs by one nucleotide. CDR3 nucleotide sequence: TGCAGTGCTAGAGGGATAGCGGGTAGCTCTAGCACAGATATGCAGTATTTT. Its protein product is CSARGIAGSSSTDMQYF. The rearrangement links TRBV20-1 to TRBJ2-3; 7 bases are a match to TRBD2. Germline V gene lookup returns CDR1 DFQATT and CDR2 SNEGSKA (reference sequence). The CDR3 is 17 residues long.

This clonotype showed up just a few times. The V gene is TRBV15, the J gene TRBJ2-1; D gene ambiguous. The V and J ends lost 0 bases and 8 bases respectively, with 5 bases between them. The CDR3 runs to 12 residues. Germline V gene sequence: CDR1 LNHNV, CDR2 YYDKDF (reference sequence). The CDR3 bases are TGTGCCACCAGCAGAGATTGGCATGAGCAGTTCTTC. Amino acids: CATSRDWHEQFF. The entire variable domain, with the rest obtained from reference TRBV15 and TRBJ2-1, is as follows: DAMVIQNPRYQVTQFGKPVTLSCSQTLNHNVMYWYQQKSSQAPKLLFHYYDKDFNNEADTPDNFQSRRPNTSFCFLDIRSPGLGDTAMYLCATSRDWHEQFFGPGTRLTVL.

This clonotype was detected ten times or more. The CDR3 is CSARSIRTGELFF. CDR3 DNA: TGCAGTGCTAGATCTATTAGGACCGGGGAGCTGTTTTTT. The rearrangement joins TRBV20-1 to TRBJ2-2; no definite D call. The CDR3 covers 13 residues. Between the trimmed V and J ends, which lost 2 bases and 5 bases, there was a span of 9 bases. CDR1 is DFQATT, CDR2 SNEGSKA, per germline (reference sequence).

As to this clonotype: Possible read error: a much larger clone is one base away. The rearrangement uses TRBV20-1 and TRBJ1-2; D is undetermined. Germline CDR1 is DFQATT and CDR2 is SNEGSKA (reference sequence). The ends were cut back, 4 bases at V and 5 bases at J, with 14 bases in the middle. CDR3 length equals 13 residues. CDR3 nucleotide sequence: TGCAGTGCTATCTTCCAATACCCTTATGGCTACACCTTC. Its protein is CSAIFQYPYGYTF.

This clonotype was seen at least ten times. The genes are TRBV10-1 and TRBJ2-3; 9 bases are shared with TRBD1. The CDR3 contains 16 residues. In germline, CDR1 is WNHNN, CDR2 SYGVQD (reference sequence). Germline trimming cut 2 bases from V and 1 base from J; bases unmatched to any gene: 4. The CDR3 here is CASSEGTGFGTDTQYF. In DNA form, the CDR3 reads TGCGCCAGCAGTGAGGGGACAGGGTTTGGCACAGATACGCAGTATTTT.

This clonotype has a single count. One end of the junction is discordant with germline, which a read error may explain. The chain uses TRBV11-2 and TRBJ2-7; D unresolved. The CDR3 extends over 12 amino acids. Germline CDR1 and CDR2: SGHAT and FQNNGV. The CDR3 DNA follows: TGTGCCAGCAGCCTCCCCTCCTACCAGCAGTACTTC. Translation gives CASSLPSYQQYF.

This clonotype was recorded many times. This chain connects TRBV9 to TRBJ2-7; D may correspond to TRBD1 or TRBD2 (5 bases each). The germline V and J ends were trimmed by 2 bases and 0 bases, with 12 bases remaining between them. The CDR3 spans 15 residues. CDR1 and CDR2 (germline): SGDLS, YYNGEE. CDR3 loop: CASSVDGAISYEQYF. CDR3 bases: TGTGCCAGCAGCGTCGACGGGGCAATCTCCTACGAGCAGTACTTC. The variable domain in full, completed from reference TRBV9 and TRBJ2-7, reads DSGVTQTPKHLITATGQRVTLRCSPRSGDLSVYWYQQSLDQGLQFLIQYYNGEERAKGNILERFSAQQFPDLHSELNLSSLELGDSALYFCASSVDGAISYEQYFGPGTRLTVT.

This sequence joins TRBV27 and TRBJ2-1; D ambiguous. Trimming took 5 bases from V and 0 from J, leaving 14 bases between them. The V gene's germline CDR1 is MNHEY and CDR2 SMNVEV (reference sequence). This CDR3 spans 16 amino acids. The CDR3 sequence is CASSPPSPSSYNEQFF. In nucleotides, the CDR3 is TGTGCCAGCAGTCCCCCGTCTCCTAGCTCCTACAATGAGCAGTTCTTC.

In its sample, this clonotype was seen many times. In DNA form, the CDR3 reads TGCAGCGTTGCCTTGGGCTACAATGAGCAGTTCTTC. Amino acid sequence: CSVALGYNEQFF. The genes are TRBV29-1 and TRBJ2-1; D gene ambiguous. Germline CDR1 reads SQVTM; CDR2 reads ANQGSEA. This CDR3 comprises 12 residues. Trimming took off 4 bases at V and 3 bases at J, with 7 bases between the two ends.

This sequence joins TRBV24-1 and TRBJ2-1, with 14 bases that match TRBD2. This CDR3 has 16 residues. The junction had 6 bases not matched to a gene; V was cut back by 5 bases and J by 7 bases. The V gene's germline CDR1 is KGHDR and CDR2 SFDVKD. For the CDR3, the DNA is TGTGCCACCAGTGCCGGGACTAGCGGGAGTGGGAATGAGCAGTTCTTC. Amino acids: CATSAGTSGSGNEQFF.

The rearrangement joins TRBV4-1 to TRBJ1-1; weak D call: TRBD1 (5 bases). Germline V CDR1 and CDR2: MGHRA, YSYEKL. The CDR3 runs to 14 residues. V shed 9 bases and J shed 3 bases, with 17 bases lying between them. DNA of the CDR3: TGCGCCAGTAATTTGGACACCACCGACACTGAAGCTTTCTTT. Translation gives CASNLDTTDTEAFF.

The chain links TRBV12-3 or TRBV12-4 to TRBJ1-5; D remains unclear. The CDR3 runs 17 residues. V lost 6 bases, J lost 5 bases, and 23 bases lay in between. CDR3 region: CASSRGMGGYRDQPQHF. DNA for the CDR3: TGTGCCAGCAGCCGAGGGATGGGAGGGTATCGTGATCAGCCCCAGCATTTT.

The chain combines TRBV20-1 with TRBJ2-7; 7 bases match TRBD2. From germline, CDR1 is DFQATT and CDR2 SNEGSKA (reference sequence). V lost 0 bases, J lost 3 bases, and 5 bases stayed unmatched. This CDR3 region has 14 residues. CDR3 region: CSAREPGLNYEQYF. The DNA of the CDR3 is TGCAGTGCTAGAGAACCGGGACTAAACTACGAGCAGTACTTC.

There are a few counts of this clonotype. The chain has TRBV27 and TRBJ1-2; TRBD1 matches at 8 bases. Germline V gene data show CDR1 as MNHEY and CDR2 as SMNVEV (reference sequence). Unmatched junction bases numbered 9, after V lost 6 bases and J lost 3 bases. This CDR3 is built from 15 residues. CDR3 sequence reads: CASSNSGGLYYGYTF. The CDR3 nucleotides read TGTGCCAGCAGCAATTCAGGGGGCTTGTACTATGGCTACACCTTC.

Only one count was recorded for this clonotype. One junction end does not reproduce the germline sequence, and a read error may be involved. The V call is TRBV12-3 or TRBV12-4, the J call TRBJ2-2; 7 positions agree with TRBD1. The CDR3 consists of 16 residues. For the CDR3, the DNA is TGTGCCAGCAGAAACACAGGGGCCACGAACACCGGGGACCTGTTTTTT. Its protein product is CASRNTGATNTGDLFF.

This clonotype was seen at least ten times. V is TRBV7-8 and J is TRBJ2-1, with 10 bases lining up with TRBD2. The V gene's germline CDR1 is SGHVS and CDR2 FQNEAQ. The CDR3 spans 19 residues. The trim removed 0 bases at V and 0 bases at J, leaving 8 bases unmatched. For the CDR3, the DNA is TGTGCCAGCAGCTTAGCTTGGCTAGCGGGGGCCCGCTCCTACAATGAGCAGTTCTTC. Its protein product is CASSLAWLAGARSYNEQFF. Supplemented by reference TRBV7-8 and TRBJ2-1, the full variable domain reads GAGVSQSPRYKVAKRGQDVALRCDPISGHVSLFWYQQALGQGPEFLTYFQNEAQLDKSGLPSDRFFAERPEGSVSTLKIQRTQQEDSAVYLCASSLAWLAGARSYNEQFFGPGTRLTVL.

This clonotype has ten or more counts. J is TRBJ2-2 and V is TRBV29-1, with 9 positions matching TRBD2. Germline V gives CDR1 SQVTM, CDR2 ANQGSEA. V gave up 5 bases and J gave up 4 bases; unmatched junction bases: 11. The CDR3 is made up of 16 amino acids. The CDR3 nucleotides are TGCAGCGTTACCGTTCGGGCTAGCGGGGTCACCGGGGAGCTGTTTTTT. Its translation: CSVTVRASGVTGELFF.

CDR3 DNA sequence: TGTGCCAGCAGTACCTATCGCAGTAGCTCCTATAATTCACCCCTCCACTTT. Its translation is CASSTYRSSSYNSPLHF. The rearrangement links TRBV27 to TRBJ1-6; D unresolved. Germline values: CDR1 MNHEY, CDR2 SMNVEV (reference sequence). V lost 5 bases to trimming and J lost 0 bases, with 14 bases between them. This CDR3 region has 17 residues.

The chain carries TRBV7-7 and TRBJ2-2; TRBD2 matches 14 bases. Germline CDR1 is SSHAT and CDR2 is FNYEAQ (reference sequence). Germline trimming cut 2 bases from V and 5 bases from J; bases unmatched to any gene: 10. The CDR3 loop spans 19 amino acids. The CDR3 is CASSLKTSGRAPGTGELFF. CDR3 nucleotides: TGTGCCAGCAGCTTAAAGACTAGCGGGAGGGCTCCGGGAACCGGGGAGCTGTTTTTT.

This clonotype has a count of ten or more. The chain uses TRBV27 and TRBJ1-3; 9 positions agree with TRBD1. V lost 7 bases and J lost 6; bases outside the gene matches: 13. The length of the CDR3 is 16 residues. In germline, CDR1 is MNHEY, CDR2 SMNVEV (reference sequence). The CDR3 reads CASTSIGTGSSNTIYF. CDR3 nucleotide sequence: TGTGCCAGCACCTCAATCGGGACAGGGTCCTCAAACACCATATATTTT.

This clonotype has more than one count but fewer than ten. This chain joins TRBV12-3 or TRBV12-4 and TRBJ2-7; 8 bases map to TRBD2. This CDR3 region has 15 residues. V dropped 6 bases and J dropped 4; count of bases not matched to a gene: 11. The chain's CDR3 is CASRHSGRSFYEQYF. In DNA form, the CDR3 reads TGTGCCAGCAGGCACAGCGGGAGATCGTTTTACGAGCAGTACTTC.

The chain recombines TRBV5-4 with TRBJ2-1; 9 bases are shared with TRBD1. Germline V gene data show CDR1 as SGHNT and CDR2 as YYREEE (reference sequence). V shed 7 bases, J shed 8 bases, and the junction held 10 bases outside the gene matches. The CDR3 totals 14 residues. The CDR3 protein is CASQPGQGIDEQFF. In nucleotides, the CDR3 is TGTGCCAGCCAGCCGGGACAGGGAATTGATGAGCAGTTCTTC.

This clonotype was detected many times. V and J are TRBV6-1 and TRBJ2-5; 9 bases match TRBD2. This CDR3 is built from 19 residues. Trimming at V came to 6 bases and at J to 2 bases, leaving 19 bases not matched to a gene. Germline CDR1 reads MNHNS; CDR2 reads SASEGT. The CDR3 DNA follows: TGTGCCAGCAGACCGATTCCCCATTTAGCGGGAGTTTTTCAAGAGACCCAGTACTTC. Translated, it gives CASRPIPHLAGVFQETQYF.

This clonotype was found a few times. CDR3 protein: CASSVAGGPGQGANEQFF. CDR3 bases: TGTGCCAGCAGCGTAGCGGGGGGACCGGGACAGGGGGCCAATGAGCAGTTCTTC. This sequence joins TRBV9 and TRBJ2-1; TRBD1 matches at 12 bases. The CDR3 is 18 residues long. Germline V gene sequence: CDR1 SGDLS, CDR2 YYNGEE. With 0 bases clipped from V and 6 bases from J, the junction kept 10 bases outside the gene matches. Combining the CDR3 with reference TRBV9 and TRBJ2-1 gives the whole variable domain DSGVTQTPKHLITATGQRVTLRCSPRSGDLSVYWYQQSLDQGLQFLIQYYNGEERAKGNILERFSAQQFPDLHSELNLSSLELGDSALYFCASSVAGGPGQGANEQFFGPGTRLTVL.